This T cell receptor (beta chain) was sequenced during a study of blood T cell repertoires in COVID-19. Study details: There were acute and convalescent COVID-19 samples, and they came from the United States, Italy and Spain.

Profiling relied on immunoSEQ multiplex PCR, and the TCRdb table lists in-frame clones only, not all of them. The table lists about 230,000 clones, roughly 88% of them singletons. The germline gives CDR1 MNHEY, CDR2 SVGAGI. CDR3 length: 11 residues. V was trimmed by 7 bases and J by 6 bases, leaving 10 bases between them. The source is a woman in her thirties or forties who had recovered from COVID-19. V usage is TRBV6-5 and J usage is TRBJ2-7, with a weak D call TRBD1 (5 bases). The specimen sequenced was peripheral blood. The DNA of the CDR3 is TGTGCCAGCACCCAGGGTCGCGAGCAGTACTTC. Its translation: CASTQGREQYF.